Listed here are 5 T cell receptor beta chains from one sample, sequenced in a study of CD8 T cells in Susac syndrome. A quantity of about 0.45 to 1 ug RNA underwent reverse transcription using random hexamers. Via MiXCR, TCRdb re-called the immunoSEQ multiplex PCR reads, giving one row per CDR3 protein. The sample has around 280,000 distinct CDR3 sequences; about 85% are singletons. The source material was CD8+ T cells from PBMCs. Source of these receptors: a human donor with multiple sclerosis.

The gene calls are TRBV7-9 and TRBJ2-1; possibly TRBD2 for D (5 bases). Between the trimmed V and J ends, which lost 3 bases and 2 bases, there was a span of 17 bases. The germline CDR1 and CDR2 sequences are SEHNR and FQNEAQ (reference sequence). This CDR3 spans 17 amino acids. CDR3 nucleotides: TGTGCCAGCAGCTTGCCCTCGTGGGAGAAGACCTACAATGAGCAGTTCTTC. Translated: CASSLPSWEKTYNEQFF.

The rearrangement uses TRBV7-2 and TRBJ2-5; 14 bases map to TRBD2. CDR3 length: 17 amino acids. Trimming cost V 5 bases and J 3 bases; bases outside gene matches: 8. Germline V gene sequence: CDR1 SGHTA, CDR2 FQGNSA. CDR3 sequence (DNA): TGTGCCAGCAGCCCCTGGACTAGCGGGAGGATAAAAGAGACCCAGTACTTC. This gives the protein CASSPWTSGRIKETQYF.

The rearrangement links TRBV19 to TRBJ1-2; no definite D call. CDR3 length: 11 residues. V dropped 3 bases and J dropped 12 bases, with 11 bases sitting between them. Looked up from germline, CDR1 is LNHDA and CDR2 is SQIVND (reference sequence). This CDR3 reads CASSIRWHHTF. CDR3 sequence (DNA): TGTGCCAGTAGTATTCGCTGGCATCACACCTTC.

The gene calls are TRBV5-4 and TRBJ2-7; 7 bases agree with TRBD1. Trimming cost V 3 bases and J 3 bases; bases outside gene matches: 3. The CDR3 is made up of 13 amino acids. Germline V gene data show CDR1 as SGHNT and CDR2 as YYREEE (reference sequence). This CDR3 reads CASSYDRDYEQYF. CDR3 nucleotide sequence: TGTGCCAGCAGCTACGACAGGGACTACGAGCAGTACTTC.

The J gene is TRBJ2-1, the V gene TRBV5-6; D call uncertain. There are 12 residues in the CDR3. The germline gives CDR1 SGHDT, CDR2 YYEEEE. V lost 3 bases and J 9 bases, leaving 10 bases between the germline ends. The chain's CDR3 is CASSWGLGEQFF. CDR3 DNA: TGTGCCAGCAGCTGGGGTCTGGGTGAGCAGTTCTTC.